Below are 22 T cell receptor beta chains sequenced from a single sample in a study of cytomegalovirus exposure and HLA in healthy donors. Primers included in the PCR were 60 Vbeta and 13 Jbeta primers. Measured with immunoSEQ multiplex PCR; TCRdb has only the in-frame clones, and not every one. The sample holds about 130,000 clones. Sequencing was performed on PBMCs. The receptor set was obtained from a woman aged 60-70 years in good health and CMV-seronegative.

The rearrangement uses TRBV6-6 and TRBJ2-5, with a possible D match to TRBD2 (7 bases). CDR3 length: 15 amino acids. Trimming shortened V by 4 bases and J by 3 bases, and 15 bases separated the two germline ends. Germline CDR1 MNHNY, CDR2 SVGAGI (reference sequence). CDR3 protein: CASSWPGAGEETQYF. The DNA of the CDR3 is TGTGCCAGCAGTTGGCCGGGGGCGGGGGAAGAGACCCAGTACTTC.

The CDR3 bases are TGTGCCAGCAGCCGCCCGGGGGGAGGCGAGCAGTACTTC. As protein: CASSRPGGGEQYF. The chain uses TRBV14 and TRBJ2-7, with TRBD2 identical over 7 bases. Germline lookup yields CDR1 SGHDN and CDR2 FVKESK. Trimming took 4 bases from V and 6 from J; bases not matched to a gene: 6. This CDR3 is built from 13 residues.

CDR3 nucleotides: TGTGCCAGCAGCGAGAGGGACAGGGGGAGCACTGGAAACACCATATATTTT. It encodes CASSERDRGSTGNTIYF. This chain joins TRBV2 and TRBJ1-3, with 11 bases matching TRBD1. CDR1 and CDR2 (germline): SNHLY, FYNNEI. The CDR3 extends over 17 amino acids. Trimming at V came to 6 bases and at J to 2 bases, leaving 9 bases not matched to a gene.

The rearrangement joins TRBV2 to TRBJ1-1, with D maybe TRBD1 (6 bases). Germline CDR1 SNHLY, CDR2 FYNNEI. Trimming removed 8 bases at V and 2 bases at J, with 12 bases between. The CDR3 covers 13 residues. The CDR3 here is CASGEQGNTEAFF. DNA of the CDR3: TGTGCCAGCGGGGAACAGGGAAACACTGAAGCTTTCTTT.

This sequence joins TRBV7-2 and TRBJ1-3; 7 bases align to TRBD1. Germline CDR1 SGHTA, CDR2 FQGNSA. J lost 0 bases, V lost 4 bases, and 3 bases had no gene match. The CDR3 totals 15 residues. CDR3: CASSWQGDSGNTIYF. CDR3 sequence (DNA): TGTGCCAGCAGCTGGCAGGGGGACTCTGGAAACACCATATATTTT.

V is TRBV5-1 and J is TRBJ2-3, with a tentative D call TRBD2 (5 bases). Trimming stripped 9 bases from V and 9 bases from J, with 26 bases between. The CDR3 length is 15 residues. The germline gives CDR1 SGHRS, CDR2 YFSETQ. The CDR3 DNA reads TGCGCCACACAGTCGAGGGCAGGTCTACCTGACACGCAGTATTTT. Encoded protein: CATQSRAGLPDTQYF.

The chain couples TRBV5-4 to TRBJ2-2; D not certain. The CDR3 extends over 13 amino acids. Trimming took off 0 bases at V and 7 bases at J, with 7 bases between the two ends. Per germline, CDR1 SGHNT and CDR2 YYREEE (reference sequence). The CDR3 DNA follows: TGTGCCAGCAGCTTGGACAGCATCGGGGAGCTGTTTTTT. It yields the protein CASSLDSIGELFF.

The chain recombines TRBV5-8 with TRBJ2-5; D is ambiguous. Germline lookup yields CDR1 SGHTS and CDR2 YDEGEE. CDR3 size: 10 residues. V was pared by 4 bases and J by 7 bases, with 5 bases between. The CDR3 spells CASSLRTQYF. CDR3 bases: TGTGCCAGCAGCCTGCGGACCCAGTACTTC.

This chain connects TRBV6-1 to TRBJ1-5, with D tentatively TRBD1 (5 bases). The CDR3 spans 14 residues. Germline CDR1 MNHNS, CDR2 SASEGT. Trimming took 8 bases from V and 2 from J, leaving 13 bases between them. The CDR3 here is CASRPWGGNQPQHF. Written as DNA, the CDR3 is TGTGCCAGCCGCCCGTGGGGCGGCAATCAGCCCCAGCATTTT.

The V call is TRBV19, the J call TRBJ2-7; TRBD1 aligns across 10 bases. In germline, CDR1 is LNHDA, CDR2 SQIVND (reference sequence). The CDR3 totals 16 residues. The V segment lost 1 base and the J segment 3 bases; nucleotides outside the gene matches: 6. The DNA of the CDR3 is TGTGCCAGTAGTATAGGACGGGGGGACAGGGGCTACGAGCAGTACTTC. This gives the protein CASSIGRGDRGYEQYF.

V gene TRBV6-6 combines with J gene TRBJ2-6; D is perhaps TRBD2 (5 bases). Trimming shortened V by 6 bases and J by 2 bases, and 11 bases separated the two germline ends. Germline-derived CDR1 and CDR2 are MNHNY and SVGAGI (reference sequence). The length of the CDR3 is 15 residues. CDR3 nucleotides: TGTGCCAGCAGATCGAGGGTCGCTGGGGCCAACGTCCTGACTTTC. Translation gives CASRSRVAGANVLTF.

The chain carries TRBV28 and TRBJ1-6; TRBD1 matches 9 bases. The CDR3 has 17 amino acids. In germline, CDR1 is MDHEN, CDR2 SYDVKM. After removal of 3 bases from V and 10 bases from J, the junction contained 13 bases not matched to a gene. In DNA, the CDR3 is TGTGCCAGCAGTTTGGCCGGGACAGGGACTTTAAGGTCACCCCTCCACTTT. As protein: CASSLAGTGTLRSPLHF.

The genes are TRBV9 and TRBJ2-3, with TRBD1 as a possible D gene (6 bases). Trimming removed 1 base from V and 0 bases from J, with 12 bases in between. This CDR3 spans 16 amino acids. Germline lookup yields CDR1 SGDLS and CDR2 YYNGEE. The CDR3 region has the DNA TGTGCCAGCAGCGTAAGTTCGGACAGCAGCACAGATACGCAGTATTTT. This encodes CASSVSSDSSTDTQYF. The whole variable domain, remainder taken from reference TRBV9 and TRBJ2-3, is DSGVTQTPKHLITATGQRVTLRCSPRSGDLSVYWYQQSLDQGLQFLIQYYNGEERAKGNILERFSAQQFPDLHSELNLSSLELGDSALYFCASSVSSDSSTDTQYFGPGTRLTVL.

The rearrangement joins TRBV10-3 to TRBJ1-1; D uncertain. With 0 bases removed from V and 8 bases from J, the gap between germline ends came to 10 bases. Germline-derived CDR1 and CDR2 are ENHRY and SYGVKD. There are 13 residues in the CDR3. The CDR3 sequence: CAISESPGLEAFF. CDR3 nucleotide sequence: TGTGCCATCAGTGAGTCCCCGGGTCTCGAAGCTTTCTTT.

The V and J genes are TRBV5-1 and TRBJ1-3; TRBD1 agrees at 8 bases. CDR3 length equals 17 residues. Germline V gene sequence: CDR1 SGHRS, CDR2 YFSETQ. Trimming removed 0 bases from V and 8 bases from J; junction bases left unmatched: 13. CDR3 sequence reads: CASSLVSGGEVLHTIYF. CDR3 coding DNA: TGCGCCAGCAGCTTGGTGTCAGGGGGCGAAGTATTGCACACCATATATTTT.

The CDR3, as DNA: TGTGCCAGCGGACAGGGGGCGAATGGGGCCAACGTCCTGACTTTC. It yields the protein CASGQGANGANVLTF. This chain links TRBV2 with TRBJ2-6, with TRBD1 matching 11 bases. CDR3 length equals 15 residues. V gave up 8 bases and J gave up 3 bases; unmatched junction bases: 3. In germline, CDR1 is SNHLY, CDR2 FYNNEI.

V and J are TRBV5-1 and TRBJ1-2, with TRBD1 matching 7 bases. The trim removed 5 bases at V and 4 bases at J, leaving 14 bases unmatched. Germline CDR1 SGHRS, CDR2 YFSETQ. This CDR3 region has 16 residues. CDR3 sequence (DNA): TGCGCCAGCAGTCGGACAGGTGGAGGGGTTGGCTATGGCTACACCTTC. Translation gives CASSRTGGGVGYGYTF.

The chain is built from TRBV27 and TRBJ2-7, with D tentatively TRBD2 (6 bases). The CDR3 contains 14 residues. Germline values: CDR1 MNHEY, CDR2 SMNVEV (reference sequence). Trimming took 3 bases from V and 6 from J, leaving 15 bases between them. CDR3 sequence: CASSLVGGDSEQYF. The CDR3, as DNA: TGTGCCAGCAGTTTGGTCGGAGGGGACTCCGAGCAGTACTTC.

The chain links TRBV29-1 to TRBJ2-5, with D possibly TRBD1 on 5 matching bases. Trimming removed 7 bases from V and 4 bases from J, with 13 bases in between. The germline V gene encodes CDR1 SQVTM and CDR2 ANQGSEA. The CDR3 has 12 amino acids. The CDR3 reads CSGHRQGETQYF. The CDR3 DNA is TGCAGCGGTCATCGGCAGGGAGAGACCCAGTACTTC.

CDR3 DNA sequence: TGTGCCAGCAGCCCCCTCCCCGGGGGATCCTACGAGCAGTACTTC. This codes for CASSPLPGGSYEQYF. The rearrangement uses TRBV7-8 and TRBJ2-7, with D possibly matching TRBD2 (6 bases). The germline V gene encodes CDR1 SGHVS and CDR2 FQNEAQ. This CDR3 comprises 15 residues. V gave up 5 bases and J gave up 1 base, with 15 bases separating them. The whole variable domain, filled in from reference TRBV7-8 and TRBJ2-7, reads GAGVSQSPRYKVAKRGQDVALRCDPISGHVSLFWYQQALGQGPEFLTYFQNEAQLDKSGLPSDRFFAERPEGSVSTLKIQRTQQEDSAVYLCASSPLPGGSYEQYFGPGTRLTVT.

The chain links TRBV30 to TRBJ1-4, with D perhaps TRBD1 (5 bases). The CDR3 is made up of 15 amino acids. Trimming took off 2 bases at V and 3 bases at J, with 13 bases between the two ends. Germline V gives CDR1 GTSNPN, CDR2 SVGIG (reference sequence). The CDR3 DNA follows: TGTGCCTGGAGTAAGGCACAGGTCCCTAATGAAAAACTGTTTTTT. Protein: CAWSKAQVPNEKLFF. Full variable domain (remainder filled in from reference TRBV30 and TRBJ1-4): SQTIHQWPATLVQPVGSPLSLECTVEGTSNPNLYWYRQAAGRGLQLLFYSVGIGQISSEVPQNLSASRPQDRQFILSSKKLLLSDSGFYLCAWSKAQVPNEKLFFGSGTQLSVL.

The chain couples TRBV5-6 to TRBJ2-5; 8 nucleotides line up with TRBD1. J was trimmed by 5 bases and V by 0 bases; bases with no gene match: 3. Germline CDR1 reads SGHDT; CDR2 reads YYEEEE. The CDR3 is made up of 14 amino acids. CDR3 in DNA: TGTGCCAGCAGCTTGGGACAGGGGAGGGAGACCCAGTACTTC. This codes for CASSLGQGRETQYF. Based on the CDR3 plus reference TRBV5-6 and TRBJ2-5, the full variable domain is DAGVTQSPTHLIKTRGQQVTLRCSPKSGHDTVSWYQQALGQGPQFIFQYYEEEERQRGNFPDRFSGHQFPNYSSELNVNALLLGDSALYLCASSLGQGRETQYFGPGTRLLVL.